These 20 T cell receptor beta chains were sequenced from one sample in a study of blood T cell repertoires in COVID-19. Method: immunoSEQ multiplex PCR; TCRdb's copy keeps in-frame clones and lacks some. The sample gives about 210,000 clones, approximately 86% of which show up once; roughly 4% is in the top ten. Sequencing was done on a sample of PBMCs or T cells enriched from blood (not recorded which). The source is a woman aged 30 to 39 who had been exposed to COVID-19.

In its sample, this clone was seen many times. The chain has TRBV6-5 and TRBJ1-3; a possible D gene is TRBD1 (6 bases). The CDR3 length is 14 residues. The V gene's germline CDR1 is MNHEY and CDR2 SVGAGI. The ends were cut back, 8 bases at V and 0 bases at J, with 11 bases in the middle. DNA for the CDR3: TGTGCCAGCTTTCAGGGGAACTCTGGAAACACCATATATTTT. It specifies CASFQGNSGNTIYF.

V gene TRBV3-1 (or the pseudogene TRBV3-2) combines with J gene TRBJ1-2; TRBD1 agrees at 7 bases. Germline V gene lookup returns CDR1 LGHDT and CDR2 YNNKEL (reference sequence). With V trimmed by 0 bases and J by 4 bases, 8 bases remained unmatched. This CDR3 contains 16 residues. CDR3 DNA: TGTGCCAGCAGCCAAGATGGGTGGGACAGTACCTATGGCTACACCTTC. Translated: CASSQDGWDSTYGYTF.

The genes are TRBV30 and TRBJ1-6; a possible D gene is TRBD1 (5 bases). The CDR3 totals 14 residues. The germline V and J ends were trimmed by 3 bases and 9 bases, with 15 bases remaining between them. Germline V CDR1 and CDR2: GTSNPN, SVGIG (reference sequence). CDR3 residues: CAWRLQGVASPLHF. DNA of the CDR3: TGTGCCTGGAGACTCCAAGGGGTGGCTTCACCCCTCCACTTT.

This clone was observed once. The genes are TRBV4-2 and TRBJ2-3; D perhaps matches TRBD2 (5 bases). Germline values: CDR1 LGHNA, CDR2 YNFKEQ. V dropped 1 base and J dropped 9 bases, with 14 bases sitting between them. CDR3 length: 14 residues. CDR3 protein: CASSQGPGKTTQYF. DNA of the CDR3: TGTGCCAGCAGCCAAGGTCCGGGGAAAACCACGCAGTATTTT.

CDR3: CSVDLGTAQHF. CDR3 DNA: TGCAGCGTTGATCTGGGGACAGCCCAGCATTTT. The chain joins TRBV29-1 to TRBJ1-5; TRBD1 matches 7 bases. This CDR3 comprises 11 residues. With V trimmed by 3 bases and J by 11 bases, 4 bases remained unmatched. Germline V gene lookup returns CDR1 SQVTM and CDR2 ANQGSEA.

The gene calls are TRBV7-9 and TRBJ2-7; no clear D gene. The CDR3 length is 14 residues. The germline V and J ends were trimmed by 5 bases and 3 bases, with 14 bases remaining between them. Germline V lookup: CDR1 SEHNR, CDR2 FQNEAQ (reference sequence). This CDR3 is CASSKDILDYEQYF. The DNA of the CDR3 is TGTGCCAGCAGCAAAGACATCCTTGACTACGAGCAGTACTTC. The variable domain in full, completed from reference TRBV7-9 and TRBJ2-7, reads DTGVSQNPRHKITKRGQNVTFRCDPISEHNRLYWYRQTLGQGPEFLTYFQNEAQLEKSRLLSDRFSAERPKGSFSTLEIQRTEQGDSAMYLCASSKDILDYEQYFGPGTRLTVT.

V and J are TRBV14 and TRBJ1-1; the D gene is possibly TRBD1 (5 bases). The germline V and J ends were trimmed by 5 bases and 1 base, with 8 bases remaining between them. Germline V gene lookup returns CDR1 SGHDN and CDR2 FVKESK. This CDR3 is built from 13 residues. The CDR3 loop is CASSRQSNTEAFF. As DNA, the CDR3 is TGTGCCAGCAGCAGACAGTCGAACACTGAAGCTTTCTTT.

This CDR3 is CASSPLGLSSSYEQYF. The DNA for the CDR3 is TGTGCCAGCTCACCCTTGGGGCTCTCGAGCTCCTACGAGCAGTACTTC. The V gene is TRBV18, the J gene TRBJ2-7, with a tentative D call TRBD1 (5 bases). Trimming took off 3 bases at V and 0 bases at J, with 15 bases between the two ends. The germline V gene has CDR1 KGHSH and CDR2 LQKENI. The CDR3 totals 16 residues.

V gene TRBV27 combines with J gene TRBJ1-6; 10 bases are a match to TRBD1. This CDR3 is 16 amino acids long. Germline V gene data show CDR1 as MNHEY and CDR2 as SMNVEV (reference sequence). The V gene end was trimmed by 4 bases and the J gene end by 5 bases; junction bases not matched to a gene: 5. The CDR3 loop is CASSSPGTGDNSPLHF. CDR3 coding DNA: TGTGCCAGCAGTTCCCCCGGGACAGGGGATAATTCACCCCTCCACTTT.

The sample holds one count of this clone. The rearrangement links TRBV7-9 to TRBJ2-3; 11 bases align to TRBD2. Trimming cost V 3 bases and J 0 bases; bases outside gene matches: 5. There are 17 residues in the CDR3. Germline V lookup: CDR1 SEHNR, CDR2 FQNEAQ (reference sequence). The CDR3 is CASSFPSGGTSTDTQYF. The CDR3 DNA is TGTGCCAGCAGCTTTCCTAGCGGGGGGACTAGCACAGATACGCAGTATTTT.

This chain uses TRBV6-5 with TRBJ1-5, with D tentatively TRBD1 (5 bases). The germline gives CDR1 MNHEY, CDR2 SVGAGI. V gave up 10 bases and J gave up 1 base, with 17 bases separating them. The CDR3 length is 15 residues. CDR3 protein: CATLSGNRSNQPQHF. The CDR3 DNA is TGTGCCACCCTCTCAGGGAACCGAAGCAATCAGCCCCAGCATTTT.

This chain connects TRBV7-9 to TRBJ1-5; TRBD1 matches at 9 bases. The V gene end was trimmed by 6 bases and the J gene end by 2 bases; junction bases not matched to a gene: 5. The CDR3 is 15 amino acids. Germline V gives CDR1 SEHNR, CDR2 FQNEAQ (reference sequence). CDR3 region: CASSAQGAGNQPQHF. CDR3 DNA sequence: TGTGCCAGCAGTGCACAGGGGGCTGGCAATCAGCCCCAGCATTTT.

This clone was counted between two and nine times. V is TRBV27 and J is TRBJ1-6; D is possibly TRBD1 (5 bases). V shed 6 bases and J shed 7 bases, with 13 bases lying between them. CDR1 and CDR2 from the germline V gene are MNHEY and SMNVEV (reference sequence). The length of the CDR3 is 14 residues. CDR3 sequence: CASRSWGPNSPLHF. Written as DNA, the CDR3 is TGTGCCAGCAGATCCTGGGGCCCCAATTCACCCCTCCACTTT.

The chain links TRBV5-4 to TRBJ2-7; D perhaps matches TRBD1 (5 bases). The germline V and J ends were trimmed by 0 bases and 3 bases, with 16 bases remaining between them. This CDR3 spans 16 amino acids. Germline CDR1 SGHNT, CDR2 YYREEE (reference sequence). The CDR3 loop is CASSLESGQGIYEQYF. In DNA form, the CDR3 reads TGTGCCAGCAGCTTGGAGTCAGGCCAGGGTATCTACGAGCAGTACTTC.

CDR3 in amino acids: CASSLRRGHTEAFF. CDR3 nucleotides: TGTGCCAGCAGTTTAAGGAGGGGGCACACTGAAGCTTTCTTT. J is TRBJ1-1 and V is TRBV27; TRBD1 agrees at 7 bases. Per the germline V gene, CDR1 is MNHEY and CDR2 is SMNVEV (reference sequence). CDR3 length: 14 residues. Unmatched junction bases numbered 3, after V lost 2 bases and J lost 3 bases.

This chain links TRBV5-6 with TRBJ2-7, with a weak D call TRBD1 (6 bases). Germline V gives CDR1 SGHDT, CDR2 YYEEEE. Trimming shortened V by 1 base and J by 2 bases, and 7 bases separated the two germline ends. The CDR3 has 13 amino acids. CDR3 nucleotide sequence: TGTGCCAGCAGCTTGTACAGGGCCTACGAGCAGTACTTC. Its translation is CASSLYRAYEQYF.

The chain employs TRBV2 and TRBJ1-4; the match to TRBD1 covers 7 bases. Germline V gene data show CDR1 as SNHLY and CDR2 as FYNNEI. V lost 5 bases, J lost 7 bases, and 7 bases stayed unmatched. The CDR3 is made up of 14 amino acids. The CDR3 DNA reads TGTGCCAGCAGTAGAGGGGGCTTGGGTGAAAAACTGTTTTTT. Amino acid sequence: CASSRGGLGEKLFF.

The CDR3 nucleotides read TGTGCCAGCAGCGCGACGCTAGCGGGGTCCGGGGAGCTGTTTTTT. It is translated as CASSATLAGSGELFF. This chain links TRBV9 with TRBJ2-2; 9 bases agree with TRBD2. The CDR3 length is 15 residues. The V and J ends lost 3 bases and 6 bases, in that order; junction bases with no gene match: 6. From germline, CDR1 is SGDLS and CDR2 YYNGEE. Full variable domain (remainder filled in from reference TRBV9 and TRBJ2-2): DSGVTQTPKHLITATGQRVTLRCSPRSGDLSVYWYQQSLDQGLQFLIQYYNGEERAKGNILERFSAQQFPDLHSELNLSSLELGDSALYFCASSATLAGSGELFFGEGSRLTVL.

The V and J genes are TRBV5-8 and TRBJ1-5; weak D call: TRBD1 (5 bases). V was pared by 0 bases and J by 10 bases, with 11 bases between. The length of the CDR3 is 13 residues. Germline CDR1 SGHTS, CDR2 YDEGEE. CDR3 coding DNA: TGTGCCAGCAGCTTGGCCCAGGGAGGTCCCCAGCATTTT. It yields the protein CASSLAQGGPQHF.

The table lists this clone with a few counts. The chain joins TRBV27 to TRBJ1-1, with D uncertain. With 8 bases removed from V and 10 bases from J, the gap between germline ends came to 11 bases. Germline CDR1 reads MNHEY; CDR2 reads SMNVEV (reference sequence). The CDR3 spans 10 residues. The CDR3 sequence is CASPSEAAFF. The CDR3 DNA reads as TGTGCCAGCCCGTCCGAAGCAGCTTTCTTT.